The present TCR beta chain was sequenced within a study of breast tumors, draining lymph nodes, adjacent tissues. Axillary draining lymph nodes of breast cancer patients supplied the node samples. One entry per CDR3 protein results from TCRdb running MiXCR on the multiplex PCR reads. The sample contains 200,000 to 250,000 distinct CDR3 sequences, about 30% of which appear only once. Study observations and caveats: Data only fit, rather than demonstrated, lymph node origin of most tumor T cells. Tumor TCR diversity was below lymph nodes but above nontumor tissue. Luminal-like breast cancer showed significantly higher tumor–nontumor repertoire similarity than basal-like. The data were judged consistent with most tumor T cells coming from lymph node and expanding in tumor.

A note on this clonotype: Its antigen is currently unknown.

The V segment lost 0 bases and the J segment 4 bases; nucleotides outside the gene matches: 10. Looked up from germline, CDR1 is SGDLS and CDR2 is YYNGEE. CDR3 length equals 17 residues. J is TRBJ2-5 and V is TRBV9; 9 bases align to TRBD2. The origin of this receptor is a female donor with breast cancer. Some clones in this sample may be carry-over from other donors' samples. The sequenced material came from axillary lymph node tissue. Written as DNA, the CDR3 is TGTGCCAGCAGCGTAGGGAGGCGGGGGGGGGGCCGAGAGACCCAGTACTTC. Translating it yields CASSVGRRGGGRETQYF.